Listed below are T cell receptor beta chains from one sample, sequenced in a study of lymphopenia after photon versus proton radiotherapy. The method was immunoSEQ multiplex PCR; TCRdb's version includes in-frame clones alone and lacks a portion of them. The sample lists about 50,000 clones, 92% occurring once. Here the sequenced sample was peripheral blood, taken from a patient treated with photon-based radiotherapy. The receptors originated from a woman in her thirties or forties with cholangiocarcinoma. Both conserved end residues are part of each CDR3. A D gene is named only where the DNA matches it firmly. Clone size is not always given. Where it is, it says once, few, many or a class for expanded clones.

>TRBD2|TRBJ2-3|NA|TRBV30
CAHGGVAGADTQYF
TGTGCCCATGGCGGGGTAGCGGGTGCAGATACGCAGTATTTT
>TRBD2|TRBJ2-3|NA|TRBV15
CATSSVSGGAADTQYF
TGTGCCACCAGCAGCGTTAGCGGGGGGGCGGCAGATACGCAGTATTTT
>NA|TRBJ1-2|NA|TRBV7-2
CASSLAGGYTF
TGTGCCAGCAGCCTAGCAGGAGGCTACACCTTC
>TRBD1|TRBJ2-7|NA|TRBV29-1
CSVEEFGQGAAYEQYF
TGCAGCGTTGAAGAGTTTGGACAGGGGGCCGCCTACGAGCAGTACTTC
>TRBD2|TRBJ2-1|NA|TRBV7-9
CASSRGLAGGSEQFF
TGTGCCAGCAGCCGAGGACTAGCGGGAGGGTCCGAGCAGTTCTTC
>NA|TRBJ2-7|NA|TRBV11-2
CASSPRAGRLYEQYF
TGTGCCAGCAGCCCCCGGGCAGGAAGGCTCTACGAGCAGTACTTC
>NA|TRBJ1-3|NA|TRBV2
CASSVGAAGNTIYF
TGTGCCAGCAGTGTAGGTGCAGCTGGAAACACCATATATTTT
>TRBD1|TRBJ2-7|NA|TRBV6-6
CASSPGTGGEQYF
TGTGCCAGCAGTCCCGGGACAGGGGGGGAGCAGTACTTC
>TRBD1|TRBJ2-1|NA|TRBV10-3
CAMGQGGNEQFF
TGTGCCATGGGACAGGGGGGCAATGAGCAGTTCTTC
>NA|TRBJ2-2|NA|TRBV6-1
CASSQRGRDTGELFF
TGTGCCAGCAGCCAAAGGGGGAGGGACACCGGGGAGCTGTTTTTT
>TRBD2|TRBJ2-5|NA|TRBV28
CASSFWRGSETQYF
TGTGCCAGCAGTTTCTGGCGGGGGTCGGAGACCCAGTACTTC
>TRBD1|TRBJ2-6|NA|TRBV4-1
CASSQDHGQGASGANVLTF
TGCGCCAGCAGCCAAGATCACGGTCAGGGGGCGTCTGGGGCCAACGTCCTGACTTTC
>NA|TRBJ2-6|NA|TRBV4-3
CASSQDLLGATGAGANVLTF
TGCGCCAGCAGCCAAGATCTTCTTGGTGCGACCGGTGCTGGGGCCAACGTCCTGACTTTC
>NA|TRBJ1-5|NA|TRBV6-5
CASRRGGNSNQPQHF
TGTGCCAGTCGTAGGGGAGGGAATAGCAATCAGCCCCAGCATTTT
>TRBD1|TRBJ1-2|NA|TRBV10-3
CAISEAGQVYGYTF
TGTGCCATCAGTGAGGCGGGACAGGTCTATGGCTACACCTTC
>NA|TRBJ2-1|NA|TRBV5-1
CASSLELFSYNEQFF
TGCGCCAGCAGCTTGGAACTATTCTCCTACAATGAGCAGTTCTTC
>TRBD2|TRBJ2-1|NA|TRBV9
CASSPRLAGNNEQFF
TGTGCCAGCAGCCCCCGACTAGCGGGAAACAATGAGCAGTTCTTC
>NA|TRBJ1-5|NA|TRBV19
CASSIDGGHNQPQHF
TGTGCCAGTAGTATAGACGGGGGGCACAATCAGCCCCAGCATTTT
>NA|TRBJ1-3|NA|TRBV11-2
CASSLSLGGSRNTIYF
TGTGCCAGCAGCTTATCCCTCGGGGGGTCCAGGAACACCATATATTTT
>TRBD1|TRBJ1-5|once|TRBV7-8
CASSLALQGAGNQPQHF
TGTGCCAGCAGCTTAGCGCTTCAGGGGGCCGGGAATCAGCCCCAGCATTTT
>NA|TRBJ2-7|NA|TRBV6-1
CASSLDREGYEQYF
TGTGCCAGCAGTCTCGACAGGGAGGGCTACGAGCAGTACTTC
>NA|TRBJ1-1|NA|TRBV27
CASSQAGRARTEAFF
TGTGCCAGCAGTCAGGCGGGGAGGGCACGCACTGAAGCTTTCTTT
>NA|TRBJ2-5|NA|TRBV19
CASSISSGVGVETQYF
TGTGCCAGTAGTATCTCCTCAGGGGTAGGGGTGGAGACCCAGTACTTC
>NA|TRBJ2-2|once|TRBV7-7
CASSLGRTNTGELFF
TGTGCTAGCAGCTTAGGCCGGACGAACACCGGGGAGCTGTTTTTT
>NA|TRBJ1-1|NA|TRBV5-1
CASSLADTDTEAFF
TGCGCCAGCAGCCTTGCGGACACCGACACTGAAGCTTTCTTT
>NA|TRBJ2-7|NA|TRBV2
CASSRQGGVYEQYF
TGTGCCAGCAGCAGACAGGGAGGAGTCTACGAGCAGTACTTC
>NA|TRBJ2-1|NA|TRBV9
CASGFEQWNEQFF
TGTGCCAGCGGATTTGAACAGTGGAATGAGCAGTTCTTC
>TRBD1|TRBJ1-6|once|TRBV18
CASSPFDRAGSYNSPLHF
TGTGCCAGCTCACCGTTCGACAGGGCAGGCTCCTATAATTCACCCCTCCACTTT
>NA|TRBJ1-1|once|TRBV30
CAWRRGSDTEAFF
TGTGCCTGGAGGAGGGGGTCGGACACTGAAGCTTTCTTT
>NA|TRBJ1-2|NA|TRBV18
CASSPRTVRDYGYTF
TGTGCCAGCTCACCAAGGACAGTAAGGGACTATGGCTACACCTTC
>TRBD2|TRBJ2-4|NA|TRBV18
CASSLPPLALKNIQYF
TGTGCCAGCTCACTTCCTCCACTAGCGCTGAAAAACATTCAGTACTTC
>NA|TRBJ2-6|NA|TRBV9
CASSVFDRGGTGANVLTF
TGTGCCAGCAGCGTATTTGACAGGGGAGGGACTGGGGCCAACGTCCTGACTTTC
>NA|TRBJ2-5|NA|TRBV30
CAWSVRSGETQYF
TGTGCCTGGAGTGTACGATCAGGAGAGACCCAGTACTTC
>TRBD2|TRBJ2-2|NA|TRBV30
CAWKAGGQNGELFF
TGTGCCTGGAAAGCGGGAGGGCAGAACGGGGAGCTGTTTTTT
>TRBD2|TRBJ2-3|NA|TRBV18
CASSPSGMDKDTQYF
TGTGCCAGCTCACCGAGCGGGATGGACAAGGATACGCAGTATTTT
>TRBD1|TRBJ2-1|NA|TRBV4-2
CASSQAEGQSTYNEQFF
TGTGCCAGCAGCCAAGCCGAGGGACAGTCAACCTACAATGAGCAGTTCTTC
>NA|TRBJ1-4|NA|TRBV5-1
CASSLFPREKLFF
TGCGCCAGCAGCTTGTTCCCAAGGGAAAAACTGTTTTTT
>NA|TRBJ1-2|NA|TRBV7-2
CASSFEGTFLRGGYTF
TGTGCCAGCAGCTTCGAGGGGACTTTCCTACGAGGCGGCTACACCTTC
>TRBD1|TRBJ1-1|NA|TRBV5-1
CASSLFGGQGTEAFF
TGCGCCAGCAGCTTGTTCGGGGGACAGGGCACTGAAGCTTTCTTT
>NA|TRBJ1-1|NA|TRBV6-1
CASRTARSTEAFF
TGTGCCAGCAGAACGGCGCGGAGCACTGAAGCTTTCTTT
>NA|TRBJ1-1|NA|TRBV11-2
CASSLTRIEAFF
TGTGCCAGCAGCTTAACCCGCATAGAAGCTTTCTTT
>NA|TRBJ1-2|NA|TRBV28
CASSLQGQRLYGYTF
TGTGCCAGCAGTTTGCAAGGACAGAGACTCTATGGCTACACCTTC
>TRBD2|TRBJ2-1|NA|TRBV5-5
CASSLASGGLYNEQFF
TGTGCCAGCAGCTTGGCCTCGGGGGGGCTCTACAATGAGCAGTTCTTC
>NA|TRBJ1-5|NA|TRBV21-1
CASSNGRTGEDHQPQHF
TGTGCCAGCAGCAATGGACGGACAGGGGAGGATCATCAGCCCCAGCATTTT
>TRBD1|TRBJ1-1|NA|TRBV9
CASSAGDRDGRKAFF
TGTGCCAGCAGCGCGGGGGACAGGGACGGTAGGAAAGCTTTCTTT
>NA|TRBJ2-6|once|TRBV13
CASSPSSGANVLTF
TGTGCCAGCAGCCCTAGCTCTGGGGCCAACGTCCTGACTTTC
>NA|TRBJ2-2|NA|TRBV28
CASKLATNTGELFF
TGTGCCAGCAAGCTAGCGACGAACACCGGGGAGCTGTTTTTT
>TRBD1|TRBJ1-4|NA|TRBV2
CASSFRTGNNEKLFF
TGTGCCAGCAGTTTCCGGACAGGAAACAATGAAAAACTGTTTTTT
>NA|TRBJ2-7|NA|TRBV30
CAWSVDRAYEQYF
TGTGCCTGGAGCGTAGACAGAGCCTACGAGCAGTACTTC
>NA|TRBJ2-7|NA|TRBV2
CASRMEGTQDEQYF
TGTGCCAGCAGGATGGAAGGCACCCAGGACGAGCAGTACTTC
>NA|TRBJ1-5|NA|TRBV2
CASNTGGSNQPQHF
TGTGCCAGCAACACTGGAGGGAGCAATCAGCCCCAGCATTTT
>NA|TRBJ2-3|once|TRBV2
CASGPGASTDTQYF
TGTGCCAGCGGCCCGGGAGCGTCGACAGATACGCAGTATTTT
>TRBD2|TRBJ2-7|NA|TRBV5-6
CASSLVSSGASYEQYF
TGTGCCAGCAGCTTGGTGTCTAGCGGAGCCTCCTACGAGCAGTACTTC
>NA|TRBJ1-4|NA|TRBV6-5
CASSYSVSGLGKKLFF
TGTGCCAGCAGTTATTCCGTTTCAGGGTTAGGCAAAAAACTGTTTTTT